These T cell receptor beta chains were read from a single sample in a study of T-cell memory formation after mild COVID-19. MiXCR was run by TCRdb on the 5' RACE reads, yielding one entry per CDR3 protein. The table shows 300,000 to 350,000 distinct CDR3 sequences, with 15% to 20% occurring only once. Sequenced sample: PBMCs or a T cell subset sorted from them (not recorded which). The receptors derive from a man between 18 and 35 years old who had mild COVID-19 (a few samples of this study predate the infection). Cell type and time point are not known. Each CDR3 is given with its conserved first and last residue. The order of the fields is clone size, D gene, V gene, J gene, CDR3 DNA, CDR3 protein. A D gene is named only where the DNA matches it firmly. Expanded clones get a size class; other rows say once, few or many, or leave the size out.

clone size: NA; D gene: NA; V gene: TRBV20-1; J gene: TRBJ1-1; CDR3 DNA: TGCAGTGCTAGAGTTTGGGGGGCCAACACTGAAGCTTTCTTT; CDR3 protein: CSARVWGANTEAFF
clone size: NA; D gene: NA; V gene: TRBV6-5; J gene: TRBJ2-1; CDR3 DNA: TGTGCCAGCAGTTCCTGGGGGTCGGGCTACAATGAGCAGTTCTTC; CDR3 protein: CASSSWGSGYNEQFF
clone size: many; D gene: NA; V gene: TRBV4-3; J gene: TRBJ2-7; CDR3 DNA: TGCGCCAGCAGCCAAGATCGGTGGCTAACACTCTCCTACGAGCAGTACTTC; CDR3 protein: CASSQDRWLTLSYEQYF
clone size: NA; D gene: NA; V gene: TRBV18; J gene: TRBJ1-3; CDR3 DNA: TGTGCCAGCTCACCCAACCCAGCCGCGTCTGGAAACACCATATATTTT; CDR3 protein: CASSPNPAASGNTIYF
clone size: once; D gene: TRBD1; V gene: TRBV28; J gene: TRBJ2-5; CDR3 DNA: TGTGCCAGCAGTTTTGACAGGGGCCCCGTAAGGGAGACCCAGTACTTC; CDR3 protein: CASSFDRGPVRETQYF
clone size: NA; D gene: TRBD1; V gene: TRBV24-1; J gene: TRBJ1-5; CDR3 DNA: TGTGCCACCAGTGATTTCTCTGGGACAGTCAATCAGCCCCAGCATTTT; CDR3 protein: CATSDFSGTVNQPQHF
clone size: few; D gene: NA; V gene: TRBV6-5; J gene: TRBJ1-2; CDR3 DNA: TGTGCCAGCAGTTACTCCAAGTCGGATGGCTACACCTTC; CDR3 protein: CASSYSKSDGYTF
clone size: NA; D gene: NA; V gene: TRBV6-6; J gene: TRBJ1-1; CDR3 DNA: TGTGCCAGCAGTTACTCGCGGGCGGGTGCTGAAGCTTTCTTT; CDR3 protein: CASSYSRAGAEAFF
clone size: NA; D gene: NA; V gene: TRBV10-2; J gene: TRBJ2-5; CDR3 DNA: TGCGCCAGCAGTGAGCGTAGTTTTCGAGAGACCCAGTACTTC; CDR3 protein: CASSERSFRETQYF
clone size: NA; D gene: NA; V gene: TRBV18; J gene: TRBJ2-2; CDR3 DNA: TGTGCCAGCTCACTACAGGGGACTCACACCGGGGAGCTGTTTTTT; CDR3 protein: CASSLQGTHTGELFF
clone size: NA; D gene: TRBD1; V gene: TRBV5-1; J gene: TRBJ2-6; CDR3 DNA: TGCGCCAGCAGTGGAGGGACAGGTGGGGCCAACGTCCTGACTTTC; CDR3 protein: CASSGGTGGANVLTF
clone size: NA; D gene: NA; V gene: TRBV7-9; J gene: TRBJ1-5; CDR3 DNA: TGTGCCAGCAGCCCGACAGTCAATCAGCCCCAGCATTTT; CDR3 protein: CASSPTVNQPQHF
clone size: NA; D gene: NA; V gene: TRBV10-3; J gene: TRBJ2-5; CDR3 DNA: TGTGCCATCAAGTCTGGAGAGACCCAGTACTTC; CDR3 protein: CAIKSGETQYF
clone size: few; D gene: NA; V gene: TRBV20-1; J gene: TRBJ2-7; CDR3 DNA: TGCAGTGCTAGCCGGGACGCTCCTATCGCCGAGCAGTACTTC; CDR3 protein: CSASRDAPIAEQYF
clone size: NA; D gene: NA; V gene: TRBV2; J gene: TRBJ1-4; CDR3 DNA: TGTGCCAGCAGTGAATTAAGCGGGGCAACTAATGAAAAACTGTTTTTT; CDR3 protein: CASSELSGATNEKLFF
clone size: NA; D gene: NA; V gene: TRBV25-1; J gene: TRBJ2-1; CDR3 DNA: TGTGCCAGCAAACCACGGGGCGGAAGTTACAATGAGCAGTTCTTC; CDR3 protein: CASKPRGGSYNEQFF
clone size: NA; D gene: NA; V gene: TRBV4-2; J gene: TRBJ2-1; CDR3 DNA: TGTGCCAGCAGGGGGGGGCGCTATGAGCAGTTCTTC; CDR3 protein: CASRGGRYEQFF
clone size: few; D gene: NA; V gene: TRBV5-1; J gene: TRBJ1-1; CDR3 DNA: TGCGCCAGCAGCCCACGGGAGGCCCCGAGCTTGAACACTGAAGCTTTCTTT; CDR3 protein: CASSPREAPSLNTEAFF
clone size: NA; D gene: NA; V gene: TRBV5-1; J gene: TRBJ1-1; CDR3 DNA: TGCGCCAGCAGCTCCCTAGGGGTCGAAGCTTTCTTT; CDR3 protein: CASSSLGVEAFF
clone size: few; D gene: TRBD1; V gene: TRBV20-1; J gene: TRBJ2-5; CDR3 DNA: TGCAGTGCTAGAGTCGGGGGACAGGTGGTCCAAGAGACCCAGTACTTC; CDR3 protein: CSARVGGQVVQETQYF